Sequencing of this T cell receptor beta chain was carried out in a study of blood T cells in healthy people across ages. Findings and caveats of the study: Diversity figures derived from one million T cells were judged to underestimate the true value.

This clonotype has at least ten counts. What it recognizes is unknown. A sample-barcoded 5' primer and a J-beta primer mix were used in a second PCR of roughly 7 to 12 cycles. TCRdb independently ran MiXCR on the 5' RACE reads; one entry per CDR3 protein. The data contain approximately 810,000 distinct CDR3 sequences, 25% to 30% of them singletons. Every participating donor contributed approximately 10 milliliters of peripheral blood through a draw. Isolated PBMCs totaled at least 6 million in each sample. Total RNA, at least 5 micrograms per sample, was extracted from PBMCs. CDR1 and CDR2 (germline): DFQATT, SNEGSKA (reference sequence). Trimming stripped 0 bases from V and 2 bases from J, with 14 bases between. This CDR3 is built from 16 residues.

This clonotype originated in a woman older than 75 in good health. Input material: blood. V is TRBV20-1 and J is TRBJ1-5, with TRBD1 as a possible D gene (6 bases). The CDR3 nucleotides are TGCAGTGCTAGAGATGGAGGGGGAGGGGGCAATCAGCCCCAGCATTTT. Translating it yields CSARDGGGGGNQPQHF.